One and the same sample provided the 11 T cell receptor beta chains below, sequenced in a study of T cells in severe cutaneous drug reactions. The patients sequenced had a carbamazepine-induced Stevens-Johnson syndrome or toxic epidermal necrolysis reaction. Bulk and single-cell libraries used iRepertoire multiplex PCR with TCR subtype-specific primers. No DNA is given; TCRdb re-called the multiplex PCR reads and lists each CDR3 protein once. The table gives more than 20,000 distinct CDR3 sequences; the top ten clones make up around 7% of it. The sample consisted of PBMCs. These receptors were taken from a human donor with toxic epidermal necrolysis, a severe cutaneous drug reaction.

V and J are TRBV12-3 or TRBV12-4 and TRBJ2-7; TCRdb's D call, TRBD1, is unchecked because there is no DNA. The length of the CDR3 is 14 residues. CDR3 loop: CASNPGQSPYEQYF.

The CDR3 spells CASSPRTGRTDTQYF. The chain combines TRBV28 with TRBJ2-3; the D call from TCRdb, TRBD1, cannot be confirmed without DNA. This CDR3 spans 15 amino acids. Germline CDR1 reads MDHEN; CDR2 reads SYDVKM.

According to its frequency, this clonotype is medium-sized (0.01 to 0.1%). The rearrangement uses TRBV6-1 and TRBJ1-2; the TCRdb call, TRBD1, lacks DNA for checking. Looked up from germline, CDR1 is MNHNS and CDR2 is SASEGT. This CDR3 is built from 14 residues. The CDR3 protein is CASTYDSKGYGYTF.

The J gene is TRBJ1-2, the V gene TRBV29-1. The CDR3 length is 12 residues. CDR1 is SQVTM and CDR2 is ANQGSEA in the germline V gene. The CDR3 spells CSVEGEDYGYTF.

This chain links TRBV5-4 with TRBJ2-1; TCRdb selects TRBD2, and the lack of DNA leaves this call unchecked. The CDR3 has 15 amino acids. The germline CDR1 and CDR2 sequences are SGHNT and YYREEE (reference sequence). The CDR3 region is CASSWLAGGYNEQFF.

V and J are TRBV28 and TRBJ2-7. The CDR3 covers 11 residues. The germline V gene has CDR1 MDHEN and CDR2 SYDVKM. CDR3 loop: CASKTSYEQYF.

The chain is built from TRBV5-1 and TRBJ2-7; TCRdb's assignment of TRBD1 cannot be checked, as there is no DNA. The CDR3 has 16 amino acids. Germline CDR1 is SGHRS and CDR2 is YFSETQ. The CDR3 region is CASSLGSGTGTGEQYF.

The chain links TRBV6-1 to TRBJ1-1; TCRdb picks TRBD1, but there is no DNA to check that call. Per germline, CDR1 MNHNS and CDR2 SASEGT. This CDR3 is built from 15 residues. CDR3: CASSLGTGVRTEAFF.

The chain links TRBV19 to TRBJ2-1; TCRdb selects TRBD1, and the lack of DNA leaves this call unchecked. The germline CDR1 and CDR2 sequences are LNHDA and SQIVND (reference sequence). The CDR3 has 16 amino acids. The CDR3 sequence: CASSATGQSSYNEQFF. Full variable domain (outside the CDR3, taken from reference TRBV19 and TRBJ2-1): DGGITQSPKYLFRKEGQNVTLSCEQNLNHDAMYWYRQDPGQGLRLIYYSQIVNDFQKGDIAEGYSVSREKKESFPLTVTSAQKNPTAFYLCASSATGQSSYNEQFFGPGTRLTVL.

The chain employs TRBV20-1 and TRBJ2-7; TCRdb outputs TRBD2, but without DNA this stays unchecked. The CDR3 consists of 14 residues. Germline V gives CDR1 DFQATT, CDR2 SNEGSKA (reference sequence). The CDR3 sequence is CSASPGLASYEQYF.

The rearrangement joins TRBV7-8 to TRBJ2-7; TCRdb outputs TRBD1, but without DNA this stays unchecked. The CDR3 consists of 14 residues. The germline CDR1 and CDR2 sequences are SGHVS and FQNEAQ. The CDR3 sequence is CASSRARQVYEQYF.